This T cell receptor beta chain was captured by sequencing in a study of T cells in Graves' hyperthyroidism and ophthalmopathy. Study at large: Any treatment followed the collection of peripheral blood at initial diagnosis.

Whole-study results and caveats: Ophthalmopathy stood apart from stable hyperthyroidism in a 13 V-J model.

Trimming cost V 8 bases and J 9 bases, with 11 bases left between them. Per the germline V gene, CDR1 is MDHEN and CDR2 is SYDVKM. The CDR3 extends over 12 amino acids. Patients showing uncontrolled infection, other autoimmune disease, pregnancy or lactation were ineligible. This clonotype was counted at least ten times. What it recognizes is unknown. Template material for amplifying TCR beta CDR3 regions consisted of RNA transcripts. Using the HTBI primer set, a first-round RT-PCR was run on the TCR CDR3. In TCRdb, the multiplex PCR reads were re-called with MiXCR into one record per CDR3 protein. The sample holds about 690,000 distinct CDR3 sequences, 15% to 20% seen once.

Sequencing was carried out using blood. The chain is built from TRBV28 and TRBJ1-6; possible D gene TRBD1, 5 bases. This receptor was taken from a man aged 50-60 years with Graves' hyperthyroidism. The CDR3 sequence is CASGIGTSPLHF. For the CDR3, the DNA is TGTGCCAGCGGGATAGGGACTTCACCCCTCCACTTT.